The 8 T cell receptor beta chains given below trace back to one sample, sequenced in a study of response to subunit inactivated influenza vaccine. TCRdb itself ran the RT-PCR reads through MiXCR, one entry per CDR3 protein. The data show around 570,000 distinct CDR3 sequences, about 11% seen once. These data were also filed under a second study, of T cells expressing NK-cell markers. That work contributes: Production of TCR beta cDNA relied on 5'RACE template switching with UMIs.

The sequenced sample was PBMCs from blood, obtained on the day of vaccination. The receptors originated from a man aged 50 or older who received an inactivated influenza vaccine.

The gene calls are TRBV29-1 and TRBJ1-2, with D perhaps TRBD1 (5 bases). This CDR3 has 13 amino acids. V was shortened by 0 bases and J by 5 bases, with 10 bases between the two germline ends. Germline V gives CDR1 SQVTM, CDR2 ANQGSEA. This CDR3 reads CSVEDRARYGYTF. Written as DNA, the CDR3 is TGCAGCGTTGAAGACAGGGCGAGGTATGGCTACACCTTC.

The chain combines TRBV20-1 with TRBJ1-1, with D perhaps matching TRBD1 (5 bases). The CDR3 extends over 14 amino acids. V was clipped by 3 bases and J by 6 bases, with 17 bases between them. In germline, CDR1 is DFQATT, CDR2 SNEGSKA (reference sequence). The CDR3 region is CSASRAGGWAEAFF. The CDR3 region has the DNA TGCAGTGCTAGTCGTGCGGGGGGGTGGGCTGAAGCTTTCTTT.

This clonotype was picked up a small number of times. The chain combines TRBV4-1 with TRBJ2-2; 7 nucleotides align to TRBD1. Germline trimming cut 3 bases from V and 0 bases from J; bases unmatched to any gene: 4. Germline V gives CDR1 MGHRA, CDR2 YSYEKL. CDR3 length: 16 residues. CDR3 sequence (DNA): TGCGCCAGCAGCCACCTCGGGACAGCGAACACCGGGGAGCTGTTTTTT. Translating it yields CASSHLGTANTGELFF.

The chain is built from TRBV14 and TRBJ2-7; the match to TRBD1 covers 10 bases. The CDR3 has 14 residues. Per the germline V gene, CDR1 is SGHDN and CDR2 is FVKESK. Germline trimming cut 5 bases from V and 5 bases from J; bases unmatched to any gene: 6. The CDR3 DNA follows: TGTGCCAGCAGCAAGACAGGGGGCATCAACGAGCAGTACTTC. This gives the protein CASSKTGGINEQYF.

J is TRBJ2-3 and V is TRBV6-1; the match to TRBD2 covers 9 bases. Looked up from germline, CDR1 is MNHNS and CDR2 is SASEGT. This CDR3 has 16 residues. V trimming: 2 bases; J trimming: 4 bases; junction bases outside the gene matches: 7. CDR3 sequence: CASSEQIAGVPDTQYF. The CDR3 DNA is TGTGCCAGCAGTGAACAAATAGCGGGAGTGCCAGATACGCAGTATTTT.

This clonotype was observed a handful of times. V gene TRBV6-2 or TRBV6-3 combines with J gene TRBJ2-2; D gene ambiguous. Trimming left V 6 bases short and J 6 bases short, with 8 bases between. Germline V gene lookup returns CDR1 MNHEY and CDR2 SVGEGT. The CDR3 extends over 12 amino acids. The CDR3 sequence: CASRHPPGELFF. The DNA for the CDR3 is TGTGCCAGCAGACACCCCCCCGGGGAGCTGTTTTTT.

This clonotype was seen a few times. V is TRBV29-1 and J is TRBJ2-7; D is perhaps TRBD1 (6 bases). There are 16 residues in the CDR3. V lost 4 bases, J lost 2 bases, and 21 bases lay in between. Germline values: CDR1 SQVTM, CDR2 ANQGSEA. In DNA form, the CDR3 reads TGCAGCGTTGTCAAATTCACAGGGAGAGGGGCCTACGAGCAGTACTTC. Residues: CSVVKFTGRGAYEQYF.

This clonotype was observed a few times. The chain recombines TRBV4-2 with TRBJ1-1, with TRBD1 identical over 10 bases. CDR3 length equals 15 residues. Germline V gives CDR1 LGHNA, CDR2 YNFKEQ. The ends lost 0 bases at V and 7 bases at J; junction bases unmatched: 5. The CDR3 bases are TGTGCCAGCAGCCAAGATGACAGGGGGCTTGGTGAAGCTTTCTTT. This gives the protein CASSQDDRGLGEAFF.